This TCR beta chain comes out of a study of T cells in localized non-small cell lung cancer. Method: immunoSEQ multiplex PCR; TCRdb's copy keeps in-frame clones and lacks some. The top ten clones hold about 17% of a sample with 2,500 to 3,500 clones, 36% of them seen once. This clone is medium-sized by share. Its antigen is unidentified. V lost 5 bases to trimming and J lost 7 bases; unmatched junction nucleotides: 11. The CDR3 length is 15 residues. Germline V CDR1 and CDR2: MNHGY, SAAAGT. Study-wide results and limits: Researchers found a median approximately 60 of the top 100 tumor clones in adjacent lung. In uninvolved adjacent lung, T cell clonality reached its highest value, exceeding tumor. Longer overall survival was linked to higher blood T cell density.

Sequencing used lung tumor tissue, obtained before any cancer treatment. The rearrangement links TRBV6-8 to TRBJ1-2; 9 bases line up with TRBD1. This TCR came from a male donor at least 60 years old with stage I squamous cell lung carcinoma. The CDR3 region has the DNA TGTGCCAGCAGTGCCACCGGGACAGGGATTAGTGGCTACACCTTC. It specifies CASSATGTGISGYTF.